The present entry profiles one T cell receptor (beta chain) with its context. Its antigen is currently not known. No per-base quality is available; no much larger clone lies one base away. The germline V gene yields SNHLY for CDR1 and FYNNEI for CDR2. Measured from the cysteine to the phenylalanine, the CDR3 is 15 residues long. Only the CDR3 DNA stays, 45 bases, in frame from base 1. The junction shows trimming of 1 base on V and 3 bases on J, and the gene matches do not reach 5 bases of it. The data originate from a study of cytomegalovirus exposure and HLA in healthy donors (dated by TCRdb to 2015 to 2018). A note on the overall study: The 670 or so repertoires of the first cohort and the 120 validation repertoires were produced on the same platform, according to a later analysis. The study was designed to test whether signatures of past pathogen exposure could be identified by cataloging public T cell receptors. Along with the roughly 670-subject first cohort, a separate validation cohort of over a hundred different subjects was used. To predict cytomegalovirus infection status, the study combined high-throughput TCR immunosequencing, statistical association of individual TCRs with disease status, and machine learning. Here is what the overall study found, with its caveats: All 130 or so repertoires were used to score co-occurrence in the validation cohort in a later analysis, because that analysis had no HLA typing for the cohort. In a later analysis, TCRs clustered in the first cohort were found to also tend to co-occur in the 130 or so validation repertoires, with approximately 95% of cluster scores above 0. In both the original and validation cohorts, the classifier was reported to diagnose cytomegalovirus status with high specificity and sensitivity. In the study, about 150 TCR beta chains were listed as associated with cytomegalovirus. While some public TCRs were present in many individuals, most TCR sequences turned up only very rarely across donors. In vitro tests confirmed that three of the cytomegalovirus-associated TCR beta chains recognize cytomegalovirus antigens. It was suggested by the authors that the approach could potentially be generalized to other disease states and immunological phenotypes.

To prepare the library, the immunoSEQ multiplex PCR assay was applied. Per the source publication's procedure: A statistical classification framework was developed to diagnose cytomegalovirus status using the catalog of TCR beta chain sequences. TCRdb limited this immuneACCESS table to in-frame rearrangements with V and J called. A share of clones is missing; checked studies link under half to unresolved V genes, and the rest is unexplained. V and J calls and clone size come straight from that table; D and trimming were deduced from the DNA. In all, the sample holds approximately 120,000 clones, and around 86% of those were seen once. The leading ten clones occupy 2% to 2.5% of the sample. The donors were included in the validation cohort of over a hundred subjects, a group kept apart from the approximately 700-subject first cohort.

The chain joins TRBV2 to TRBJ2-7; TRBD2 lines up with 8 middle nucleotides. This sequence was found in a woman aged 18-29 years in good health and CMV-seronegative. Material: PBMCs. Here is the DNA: TGTGCCAGCAGTGAAGGGGCTAGCGGGCACTACGAGCAGTACTTC. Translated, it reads CASSEGASGHYEQYF. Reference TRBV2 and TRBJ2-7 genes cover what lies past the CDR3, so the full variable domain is EPEVTQTPSHQVTQMGQEVILRCVPISNHLYFYWYRQILGQKVEFLVSFYNNEISEKSEIFDDQFSVERPDGSNFTLKIRSTKLEDSAMYFCASSEGASGHYEQYFGPGTRLTVT.